The 24 T cell receptor beta chains below all came from one sample that was sequenced in a study of T cells in Graves' hyperthyroidism and ophthalmopathy. Amplification yielded TCR beta CDR3 regions, with RNA transcripts as the source. TCR CDR3 underwent first-round RT-PCR with the HTBI primer set. TCRdb reprocessed the multiplex PCR reads via MiXCR and lists one record per CDR3 protein. The sample has 300,000 to 400,000 distinct CDR3 sequences, about 20% seen once. The specimen sequenced was blood. Receptor source: a woman aged 45-65 years with Graves' hyperthyroidism.

This chain uses TRBV6-2 or TRBV6-3 with TRBJ2-3, with D tentatively TRBD2 (5 bases). The ends were cut back, 5 bases at V and 4 bases at J, with 28 bases in the middle. The germline gives CDR1 MNHEY, CDR2 SVGEGT. The CDR3 spans 19 residues. The CDR3: CASSRTRTSEVLSPDTQYF. In DNA, the CDR3 is TGTGCCAGCAGTCGTACCCGGACTTCGGAGGTCCTGAGCCCAGATACGCAGTATTTT.

The CDR3 bases are TGTGCTAGTGGTTTAGGACTAGCGGGGGGCCGGGGAGAGACCCAGTACTTC. This encodes CASGLGLAGGRGETQYF. This chain links TRBV12-5 with TRBJ2-5, with 14 bases matching TRBD2. Germline V gives CDR1 LGHNT, CDR2 FRNRAP. The CDR3 covers 17 residues. Losses at the gene ends were 3 bases for V and 4 bases for J; bases not matched to a gene: 7.

This clonotype was recorded a few times. The chain carries TRBV2 and TRBJ1-4; D perhaps matches TRBD1 (5 bases). V shed 1 base and J shed 4 bases, with 7 bases lying between them. This CDR3 is 14 amino acids long. The germline V gene has CDR1 SNHLY and CDR2 FYNNEI. CDR3 coding DNA: TGTGCCAGCAGTGAAGGGGACCTTAATGAAAAACTGTTTTTT. It encodes CASSEGDLNEKLFF.

This clonotype has a count of ten or more. V usage is TRBV18 and J usage is TRBJ2-3; D possibly corresponds to TRBD1 (6 bases). Trimming cost V 6 bases and J 4 bases, with 14 bases left between them. There are 14 residues in the CDR3. The germline CDR1 and CDR2 sequences are KGHSH and LQKENI. CDR3 nucleotides: TGTGCCAGCTCTGATAGTGGGGGCCCAGATACGCAGTATTTT. Protein: CASSDSGGPDTQYF.

This clonotype was detected only a few times. The chain recombines TRBV5-1 with TRBJ2-2, with TRBD1 identical over 7 bases. V gave up 4 bases and J gave up 4 bases; unmatched junction bases: 4. CDR3 size: 14 residues. The germline V gene encodes CDR1 SGHRS and CDR2 YFSETQ. CDR3 DNA sequence: TGCGCCAGCAGCCTGGACAGGATCACCGGGGAGCTGTTTTTT. Protein product: CASSLDRITGELFF.

This clonotype has ten or more counts. V usage is TRBV12-3 or TRBV12-4 and J usage is TRBJ1-2; 7 nucleotides line up with TRBD1. The CDR3 consists of 16 residues. V shed 3 bases, J shed 0 bases, and the junction held 7 bases outside the gene matches. The CDR3 protein is CASSFTDRIANYGYTF. DNA for the CDR3: TGTGCCAGCAGTTTTACGGACAGGATAGCTAACTATGGCTACACCTTC.

The chain links TRBV24-1 to TRBJ2-1; TRBD1 aligns across 9 bases. The CDR3 totals 15 residues. The V and J ends lost 3 bases and 5 bases, in that order; junction bases with no gene match: 4. Per germline, CDR1 KGHDR and CDR2 SFDVKD. This chain's CDR3 is CATSDPGQGNNEQFF. The CDR3 DNA is TGTGCCACCAGTGATCCGGGACAGGGAAACAATGAGCAGTTCTTC.

This clonotype has only a few counts. In DNA, the CDR3 is TGTGCCAGCAGCTTAGCCGGGACAGACTATTCACCCCTCCACTTT. Protein sequence: CASSLAGTDYSPLHF. V gene TRBV11-2 combines with J gene TRBJ1-6; 7 bases align to TRBD1. Germline V gives CDR1 SGHAT, CDR2 FQNNGV. The CDR3 loop spans 15 amino acids. The V segment lost 1 base and the J segment 8 bases; nucleotides outside the gene matches: 5.

V gene TRBV6-1 combines with J gene TRBJ2-5; no reliable D call. The CDR3 loop spans 13 amino acids. Germline V gene sequence: CDR1 MNHNS, CDR2 SASEGT. Deletions cut 5 bases from V and 5 bases from J, with 12 bases between. CDR3 DNA sequence: TGTGCCAGCAGTTTTAAAACAGCGGAGACCCAGTACTTC. Translated: CASSFKTAETQYF.

This clonotype was counted ten times or more. This sequence may be a read error, since a much larger clone differs from it by one base. The rearrangement joins TRBV6-1 to TRBJ1-1; maybe TRBD1 (6 bases). This CDR3 is built from 13 residues. Trimming took 5 bases from V and 1 from J, leaving 8 bases between them. Germline-derived CDR1 and CDR2 are MNHNS and SASEGT. In DNA form, the CDR3 reads TGTGCCAGCAGTTGGACAGAGAACACTGAAGCTTTCTTT. It codes for CASSWTENTEAFF.

This clonotype was seen a few times. The V gene is TRBV20-1, the J gene TRBJ2-1; D possibly corresponds to TRBD2 (6 bases). V shed 6 bases and J shed 4 bases, with 16 bases lying between them. Germline V gives CDR1 DFQATT, CDR2 SNEGSKA (reference sequence). CDR3 length: 14 amino acids. This CDR3 is CSASGLAKYNEQFF. The CDR3, as DNA: TGCAGTGCGTCGGGTCTAGCGAAGTACAATGAGCAGTTCTTC.

The chain joins TRBV6-1 to TRBJ1-2; no clear D gene. The V gene lost 5 bases and the J gene lost 1 base, with 11 bases spanning the gap. Germline V gives CDR1 MNHNS, CDR2 SASEGT. The CDR3 extends over 14 amino acids. CDR3 DNA sequence: TGTGCCAGCAGTAAAAAGACGTTTAACTATGGCTACACCTTC. Its translation: CASSKKTFNYGYTF.

The chain has TRBV6-1 and TRBJ1-3; D is undetermined. V was trimmed by 0 bases and J by 0 bases, leaving 9 bases between them. Germline loops: CDR1 MNHNS, CDR2 SASEGT. The CDR3 has 16 amino acids. The CDR3 bases are TGTGCCAGCAGTGAAGCGCTATATTCCTCTGGAAACACCATATATTTT. This translates into CASSEALYSSGNTIYF.

V is TRBV24-1 and J is TRBJ2-1; 8 nucleotides agree with TRBD1. In germline, CDR1 is KGHDR, CDR2 SFDVKD. This CDR3 is 16 amino acids long. Trimming at V came to 5 bases and at J to 1 base, leaving 6 bases not matched to a gene. CDR3: CATSGAGTGSYNEQFF. In nucleotides, the CDR3 is TGTGCCACCAGTGGGGCCGGGACAGGTTCCTACAATGAGCAGTTCTTC.

To note about this clonotype: It may be a read error: a sequence one base away is much more abundant. This rearrangement joins TRBV10-3 to TRBJ2-7; TRBD1 agrees at 8 bases. The V gene's germline CDR1 is ENHRY and CDR2 SYGVKD. With 8 bases clipped from V and 3 bases from J, the junction kept 24 bases outside the gene matches. The CDR3 is 19 residues long. CDR3 bases: TGTGCCATCCATCAGGGGGCCCACCGAAACCCTTTTAACCTCTACGAGCAGTACTTC. Translation gives CAIHQGAHRNPFNLYEQYF.

This clonotype was seen repeatedly, ten times or more. This chain connects TRBV28 to TRBJ2-1; a weak D match, TRBD2 (6 bases). Germline values: CDR1 MDHEN, CDR2 SYDVKM. Trimming took 2 bases from V and 5 from J, leaving 16 bases between them. The CDR3 has 16 amino acids. In nucleotides, the CDR3 is TGTGCCAGCAGTTTAGACGCGGGACCTCGGGACAATGAGCAGTTCTTC. Translating gives CASSLDAGPRDNEQFF.

This sequence joins TRBV5-5 and TRBJ1-5, with a possible D match to TRBD1 (6 bases). The germline V gene has CDR1 SGHKS and CDR2 YYEKEE (reference sequence). This CDR3 region has 14 residues. The V and J ends lost 3 bases and 4 bases respectively, with 11 bases between them. The CDR3 bases are TGTGCCAGCAGCTCCGGGACAACAAATCAGCCCCAGCATTTT. Protein product: CASSSGTTNQPQHF.

This clonotype was seen a few times. The chain carries TRBV27 and TRBJ2-1; 14 nucleotides match TRBD2. With 2 bases clipped from V and 8 bases from J, the junction kept 8 bases outside the gene matches. CDR1 and CDR2 from the germline V gene are MNHEY and SMNVEV (reference sequence). The CDR3 loop spans 17 amino acids. The CDR3, as DNA: TGTGCCAGCAGTTTACATGGGACTAGCGGGAGAGTTGATGAGCAGTTCTTC. Translated, it gives CASSLHGTSGRVDEQFF.

This clonotype was found many times. The V call is TRBV11-2, the J call TRBJ1-5; D is ambiguous. CDR1 is SGHAT and CDR2 is FQNNGV in the germline V gene. There are 13 residues in the CDR3. Trimming pared 3 bases from V and 5 bases from J, leaving 8 bases between. This chain's CDR3 is CASSFRLDQPQHF. In nucleotides, the CDR3 is TGTGCCAGCAGCTTCCGATTGGATCAGCCCCAGCATTTT.

This clonotype was counted at least ten times. V and J are TRBV2 and TRBJ1-1; D is unresolved. The CDR3 length is 14 residues. Germline V gene sequence: CDR1 SNHLY, CDR2 FYNNEI. V lost 7 bases and J 0 bases, leaving 12 bases between the germline ends. In nucleotides, the CDR3 is TGTGCCAGCAACCGACGGGCGGTGAACACTGAAGCTTTCTTT. Amino acids: CASNRRAVNTEAFF.

The chain uses TRBV3-1 and TRBJ1-1; D unclear. The CDR3 totals 12 residues. Germline CDR1 reads LGHDT; CDR2 reads YNNKEL (reference sequence). V shed 4 bases and J shed 7 bases, with 10 bases lying between them. CDR3 bases: TGTGCCAGCAGCCTTCTATTTGGTGAAGCTTTCTTT. It yields the protein CASSLLFGEAFF.

This clonotype was seen at least ten times. The chain uses TRBV6-1 and TRBJ2-7, with 11 positions matching TRBD2. CDR1 is MNHNS, CDR2 SASEGT, per germline. The trim removed 5 bases at V and 3 bases at J, leaving 6 bases unmatched. CDR3 length: 15 amino acids. The CDR3 coding sequence is TGTGCCAGCAGTAAGTTGACTAGCGGGATCTACGAGCAGTACTTC. The encoded protein is CASSKLTSGIYEQYF.

The sample holds many counts of this clonotype. The chain employs TRBV13 and TRBJ1-1, with 10 positions matching TRBD1. V lost 7 bases and J lost 1; bases outside the gene matches: 9. From germline, CDR1 is PRHDT and CDR2 FYEKMQ (reference sequence). The CDR3 sequence is 16 residues long. CDR3 protein: CASKLSTGGTNTEAFF. The CDR3 DNA reads TGTGCCAGCAAATTGTCGACAGGGGGCACGAACACTGAAGCTTTCTTT. Supplemented by reference TRBV13 and TRBJ1-1, the full variable domain reads AAGVIQSPRHLIKEKRETATLKCYPIPRHDTVYWYQQGPGQDPQFLISFYEKMQSDKGSIPDRFSAQQFSDYHSELNMSSLELGDSALYFCASKLSTGGTNTEAFFGQGTRLTVV.

The rearrangement uses TRBV5-1 and TRBJ1-4; D gene uncertain. The ends were cut back, 4 bases at V and 8 bases at J, with 18 bases in the middle. The CDR3 loop spans 15 amino acids. Looked up from germline, CDR1 is SGHRS and CDR2 is YFSETQ. In DNA form, the CDR3 reads TGCGCCAGCAGCCCCGAGACGTGGGGTGAAGAAAAACTGTTTTTT. Its translation is CASSPETWGEEKLFF.